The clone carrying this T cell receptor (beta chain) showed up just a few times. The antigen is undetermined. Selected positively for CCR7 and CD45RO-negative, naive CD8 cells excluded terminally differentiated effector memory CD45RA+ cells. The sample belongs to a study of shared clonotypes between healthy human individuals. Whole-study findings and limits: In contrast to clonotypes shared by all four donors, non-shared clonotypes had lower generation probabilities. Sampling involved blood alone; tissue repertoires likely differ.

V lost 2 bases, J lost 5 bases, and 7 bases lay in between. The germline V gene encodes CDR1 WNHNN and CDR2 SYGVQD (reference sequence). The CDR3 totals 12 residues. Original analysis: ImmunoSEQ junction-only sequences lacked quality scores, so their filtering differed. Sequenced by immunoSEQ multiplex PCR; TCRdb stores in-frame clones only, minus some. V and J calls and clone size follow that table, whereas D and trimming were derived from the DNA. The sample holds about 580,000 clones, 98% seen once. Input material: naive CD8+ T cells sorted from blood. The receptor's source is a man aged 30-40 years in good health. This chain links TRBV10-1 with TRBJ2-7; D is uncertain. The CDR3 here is CASSEGIDEQYF. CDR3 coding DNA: TGCGCCAGCAGTGAGGGGATCGACGAGCAGTACTTC.